This T cell receptor beta chain is from a study of early T cells in non-severe SARS-CoV-2 infection. Unique molecular identifiers tagged individual cDNA molecules. A single record per CDR3 protein comes from TCRdb applying MiXCR to the 5' RACE reads. The table shows about 42,000 distinct CDR3 sequences, with 7.1% occurring only once. Regarding the study as a whole: Missing private and CD4 specificities, VDJdb matching favored anti-spike CD8 responses.

This clonotype was observed at least ten times. The antigen remains unidentified. This CDR3 contains 12 residues. Looked up from germline, CDR1 is SNHLY and CDR2 is FYNNEI. Trimming took 6 bases from V and 2 from J, leaving 4 bases between them. The gene calls are TRBV2 and TRBJ2-2; D is unresolved. This sequence was found in an adult who was a healthcare worker with PCR-confirmed SARS-CoV-2 infection or an uninfected control (not recorded which). The sample comprised whole blood. In DNA, the CDR3 is TGTGCCAGCAGATATAACACCGGGGAGCTGTTTTTT. Its protein product is CASRYNTGELFF.